The 32 T cell receptor beta chains below come from one sample, sequenced in a study of cytomegalovirus exposure and HLA in healthy donors. PCR was performed using 60 Vbeta and 13 Jbeta primers. The table came from immunoSEQ multiplex PCR; TCRdb's copy has only in-frame clones and leaves some out. Of 180,000 or so clones listed, nearly 80% are singletons. The specimen sequenced was PBMCs. These receptors all stem from a man aged 50 or older in good health and CMV-seropositive.

In its sample, this clone ranks as large. The chain is built from TRBV5-5 and TRBJ2-7, with TRBD1 matching over 8 bases. The CDR3 length is 12 residues. The V gene end was trimmed by 4 bases and the J gene end by 7 bases; junction bases not matched to a gene: 4. CDR1 and CDR2 from the germline V gene are SGHKS and YYEKEE (reference sequence). The CDR3 here is CASSLTGEEQYF. As DNA, the CDR3 is TGTGCCAGCAGCCTGACAGGGGAGGAGCAGTACTTC.

This clone showed up just a few times. The J gene is TRBJ2-2, the V gene TRBV4-3; no clear D gene. The CDR3 has 13 residues. V lost 3 bases and J lost 8, with 10 bases in between. The germline gives CDR1 LGHNA, CDR2 YSLEER. The CDR3 protein is CASSHGWSGELFF. CDR3 DNA sequence: TGCGCCAGCAGCCACGGGTGGTCTGGGGAGCTGTTTTTT.

The V gene is TRBV6-1, the J gene TRBJ2-2; weak D call: TRBD2 (6 bases). Germline CDR1 MNHNS, CDR2 SASEGT. Trimming shortened V by 3 bases and J by 6 bases, and 8 bases separated the two germline ends. CDR3 size: 13 residues. The CDR3 region is CASSETGAGELFF. The CDR3, as DNA: TGTGCCAGCAGTGAGACGGGGGCCGGGGAGCTGTTTTTT.

V and J are TRBV5-1 and TRBJ2-1; 7 positions agree with TRBD1. Per germline, CDR1 SGHRS and CDR2 YFSETQ. V was pared by 5 bases and J by 5 bases, with 7 bases of the junction left unmatched. This CDR3 is built from 14 residues. CDR3 nucleotide sequence: TGCGCCAGCAGGACAGGGTTTGGGGACAATGAGCAGTTCTTC. This sequence encodes CASRTGFGDNEQFF.

This chain links TRBV5-1 with TRBJ1-4, with D perhaps matching TRBD1 (6 bases). Trimming cost V 2 bases and J 4 bases, with 9 bases left between them. This CDR3 has 14 residues. Germline V gives CDR1 SGHRS, CDR2 YFSETQ. CDR3 nucleotides: TGCGCCAGCAGCTTACAGGGCCGTAATGAAAAACTGTTTTTT. It specifies CASSLQGRNEKLFF. The whole variable domain, filled in from reference TRBV5-1 and TRBJ1-4, reads KAGVTQTPRYLIKTRGQQVTLSCSPISGHRSVSWYQQTPGQGLQFLFEYFSETQRNKGNFPGRFSGRQFSNSRSEMNVSTLELGDSALYLCASSLQGRNEKLFFGSGTQLSVL.

V usage is TRBV7-9 and J usage is TRBJ2-1, with D perhaps TRBD2 (6 bases). Trimming removed 4 bases from V and 2 bases from J, with 15 bases in between. Germline V gene lookup returns CDR1 SEHNR and CDR2 FQNEAQ (reference sequence). This CDR3 is built from 16 residues. CDR3 sequence (DNA): TGTGCCAGCAGCTCCCCCGGGACTCCGGCCTACAATGAGCAGTTCTTC. Translation: CASSSPGTPAYNEQFF.

This chain connects TRBV6-6 to TRBJ1-3; TRBD1 matches at 10 bases. V shed 0 bases and J 4 bases; nucleotides not matched to a gene: 0. Germline V gene data show CDR1 as MNHNY and CDR2 as SVGAGI (reference sequence). The CDR3 contains 15 residues. The DNA for the CDR3 is TGTGCCAGCAGTTACTCGGACAGGGGGGGAAACACCATATATTTT. Encoded protein: CASSYSDRGGNTIYF.

The CDR3 nucleotides read TGCGCCAGCAGCCAAGAGATAGTAAGCAATCAGCCCCAGCATTTT. Its protein is CASSQEIVSNQPQHF. V is TRBV4-3 and J is TRBJ1-5, with D unclear. The CDR3 is 15 amino acids. V dropped 0 bases and J dropped 1 base, with 7 bases sitting between them. Per the germline V gene, CDR1 is LGHNA and CDR2 is YSLEER.

This chain links TRBV28 with TRBJ2-3; unclear D gene. V shed 4 bases and J shed 1 base, with 12 bases lying between them. Germline V gene lookup returns CDR1 MDHEN and CDR2 SYDVKM. The CDR3 covers 15 residues. The CDR3 sequence: CASSSTLAGTDTQYF. In DNA form, the CDR3 reads TGTGCCAGCAGTTCCACTTTGGCGGGCACAGATACGCAGTATTTT.

J is TRBJ1-4 and V is TRBV7-6; a possible D gene is TRBD1 (5 bases). V was cut by 3 bases and J by 4 bases, with 6 bases left in between. Germline assignment: CDR1 SGHVS and CDR2 FNYEAQ. The CDR3 has 13 amino acids. The CDR3 bases are TGTGCCAGCAGCTTCGGGGGTAATGAAAAACTGTTTTTT. This gives the protein CASSFGGNEKLFF. Filled out from reference TRBV7-6 and TRBJ1-4, the complete variable domain reads GAGVSQSPRYKVTKRGQDVALRCDPISGHVSLYWYRQALGQGPEFLTYFNYEAQQDKSGLPNDRFSAERPEGSISTLTIQRTEQRDSAMYRCASSFGGNEKLFFGSGTQLSVL.

Only one count was recorded for this clone. CDR3 amino acids: CASSKDKGTFSYEQYV. CDR3 DNA sequence: TGTGCCAGCAGCAAAGACAAGGGGACTTTCTCCTACGAGCAGTACGTC. V and J are TRBV21-1 and TRBJ2-7; the D segment call TRBD2 is taken from the table without a DNA check. TRBV21-1 is marked as a pseudogene. The CDR3 is 16 amino acids.

The chain recombines TRBV28 with TRBJ2-1; TRBD1 matches at 7 bases. Germline loops: CDR1 MDHEN, CDR2 SYDVKM. CDR3 length: 17 residues. After removal of 6 bases from V and 0 bases from J, the junction contained 11 bases not matched to a gene. CDR3 bases: TGTGCCAGCAGCCCCCGGGACAGAAGTAGCTCCTACAATGAGCAGTTCTTC. This encodes CASSPRDRSSSYNEQFF.

The chain employs TRBV20-1 and TRBJ2-7; possibly TRBD1 for D (5 bases). The CDR3 extends over 11 amino acids. Trimming removed 7 bases from V and 6 bases from J, with 13 bases in between. The germline V gene has CDR1 DFQATT and CDR2 SNEGSKA (reference sequence). CDR3 sequence (DNA): TGCAGTGGACAGAACCTGGGCGAGCAGTACTTC. Its translation: CSGQNLGEQYF.

The chain has TRBV6-6 and TRBJ1-3, with a tentative D call TRBD1 (5 bases). Germline V CDR1 and CDR2: MNHNY, SVGAGI (reference sequence). The CDR3 totals 14 residues. Trimming left V 6 bases short and J 2 bases short, with 11 bases between. The CDR3 nucleotides are TGTGCCAGCAGCGCAGGGTATACTGGAAACACCATATATTTT. It is translated as CASSAGYTGNTIYF.

In this sample, this clone turned up once. This chain joins TRBV11-2 and TRBJ2-5; weak D call: TRBD2 (5 bases). CDR1 and CDR2 (germline): SGHAT, FQNNGV. The CDR3 extends over 13 amino acids. Trimming removed 3 bases from V and 4 bases from J, with 9 bases in between. Here the CDR3 DNA reads TGTGCCAGCAGCTTTGGGAGTCGAGAGACCCAGTACTTC. Amino acids: CASSFGSRETQYF.

This clone was detected once. The J gene is TRBJ1-1, the V gene TRBV7-2; 7 bases match TRBD1. The CDR3 runs to 13 residues. Germline lookup yields CDR1 SGHTA and CDR2 FQGNSA. Trimming at V came to 1 base and at J to 8 bases, leaving 4 bases not matched to a gene. The CDR3 loop is CASSLDWGQEAFF. CDR3 bases: TGTGCCAGCAGCTTAGACTGGGGACAGGAAGCTTTCTTT.

The V call is TRBV29-1, the J call TRBJ1-6; 9 bases fit TRBD1. V gave up 6 bases and J gave up 5 bases; unmatched junction bases: 2. The CDR3 spans 13 residues. CDR1 SQVTM and CDR2 ANQGSEA come from the germline V gene. The CDR3 spells CSVGDRDNSPLHF. The CDR3 bases are TGCAGCGTGGGGGACAGGGATAATTCACCCCTCCACTTT.

The chain couples TRBV5-6 to TRBJ1-2; 12 nucleotides agree with TRBD1. Trimming cost V 7 bases and J 8 bases; bases outside gene matches: 15. Germline assignment: CDR1 SGHDT and CDR2 YYEEEE. CDR3 length equals 16 residues. The CDR3 DNA sequence: TGTGCCAGCCGCCAAAGCCCGGGACAGGGGGCAGAAGGCTACACCTTC. Translation gives CASRQSPGQGAEGYTF.

V gene TRBV5-1 combines with J gene TRBJ2-7; D is possibly TRBD1 (6 bases). Trimming stripped 0 bases from V and 3 bases from J, with 13 bases between. The germline gives CDR1 SGHRS, CDR2 YFSETQ. The CDR3 covers 15 residues. CDR3 DNA: TGCGCCAGCAGCTTGGCGGAAGGGGGAATCTACGAGCAGTACTTC. Translation gives CASSLAEGGIYEQYF.

The chain links TRBV19 to TRBJ2-6; 8 bases match TRBD1. The CDR3 length is 16 residues. V shed 4 bases, J shed 4 bases, and the junction held 6 bases outside the gene matches. Germline CDR1 is LNHDA and CDR2 is SQIVND (reference sequence). The DNA for the CDR3 is TGTGCCAGTAGTACCCGACAGGGGATGGGGGCCAACGTCCTGACTTTC. Residues: CASSTRQGMGANVLTF.

This chain uses TRBV7-7 with TRBJ2-5; D is perhaps TRBD1 (7 bases). The CDR3 is 14 residues long. Germline CDR1 and CDR2: SSHAT and FNYEAQ (reference sequence). V was trimmed by 5 bases and J by 4 bases, leaving 14 bases between them. CDR3 in DNA: TGTGCCAGCAGCCAGACAGGGCGGGGAGAGACCCAGTACTTC. The encoded protein is CASSQTGRGETQYF.

The chain recombines TRBV7-2 with TRBJ2-7, with 8 bases identical to TRBD1. The CDR3 is made up of 15 amino acids. Germline CDR1 SGHTA, CDR2 FQGNSA. V lost 5 bases to trimming and J lost 6 bases; unmatched junction nucleotides: 12. The CDR3 DNA follows: TGTGCCAGCAGCCCAACGGACAGGGTTCGGAGCGAGCAGTACTTC. Its protein is CASSPTDRVRSEQYF.

The rearrangement links TRBV28 to TRBJ2-3, with 8 positions matching TRBD2. Germline V lookup: CDR1 MDHEN, CDR2 SYDVKM. V lost 3 bases, J lost 4 bases, and 9 bases stayed unmatched. This CDR3 is 16 amino acids long. This CDR3 is CASSLASAGDSDTQYF. CDR3 DNA: TGTGCCAGCAGTTTGGCTTCAGCGGGGGATTCAGATACGCAGTATTTT.

V is TRBV5-1 and J is TRBJ2-5, with TRBD2 identical over 11 bases. The trim removed 0 bases at V and 1 base at J, leaving 5 bases unmatched. The CDR3 sequence is 17 residues long. Germline V lookup: CDR1 SGHRS, CDR2 YFSETQ. CDR3 coding DNA: TGCGCCAGCAGCTTGGCGCTAGCGGGGGGCCCCCAAGAGACCCAGTACTTC. Protein sequence: CASSLALAGGPQETQYF.

The rearrangement uses TRBV2 and TRBJ2-7; TRBD2 matches 8 bases. This CDR3 spans 14 amino acids. The trim removed 3 bases at V and 3 bases at J, leaving 4 bases unmatched. The V gene's germline CDR1 is SNHLY and CDR2 FYNNEI. CDR3 region: CASSESAGGYEQYF. The DNA of the CDR3 is TGTGCCAGCAGTGAGTCTGCGGGGGGCTACGAGCAGTACTTC.

The genes are TRBV5-1 and TRBJ2-3; tentative D call: TRBD1 (7 bases). The ends were cut back, 1 base at V and 4 bases at J, with 10 bases in the middle. Germline loops: CDR1 SGHRS, CDR2 YFSETQ. This CDR3 comprises 14 residues. The CDR3 protein is CASSLPGGPDTQYF. CDR3 sequence (DNA): TGCGCCAGCAGCTTGCCAGGGGGGCCAGATACGCAGTATTTT. Filled out from reference TRBV5-1 and TRBJ2-3, the complete variable domain reads KAGVTQTPRYLIKTRGQQVTLSCSPISGHRSVSWYQQTPGQGLQFLFEYFSETQRNKGNFPGRFSGRQFSNSRSEMNVSTLELGDSALYLCASSLPGGPDTQYFGPGTRLTVL.

The chain is built from TRBV28 and TRBJ1-4, with 9 bases identical to TRBD1. Germline V gene sequence: CDR1 MDHEN, CDR2 SYDVKM. The CDR3 sequence is 16 residues long. Losses at the gene ends were 2 bases for V and 7 bases for J; bases not matched to a gene: 8. The CDR3: CASSLIPTGGSEKLFF. CDR3 DNA sequence: TGTGCCAGCAGTTTAATTCCGACAGGGGGAAGTGAAAAACTGTTTTTT.

This chain uses TRBV18 with TRBJ1-6; possible D gene TRBD1, 5 bases. V lost 2 bases, J lost 4 bases, and 9 bases lay in between. CDR1 and CDR2 from the germline V gene are KGHSH and LQKENI. The CDR3 is made up of 15 amino acids. The CDR3 region is CASSPGAGYNSPLHF. The CDR3 nucleotides are TGTGCCAGCTCACCAGGGGCAGGGTATAATTCACCCCTCCACTTT.

J is TRBJ1-4 and V is TRBV4-3; 9 nucleotides agree with TRBD1. Germline assignment: CDR1 LGHNA and CDR2 YSLEER. The CDR3 has 16 amino acids. The junction had 2 bases not matched to a gene; V was cut back by 3 bases and J by 0 bases. CDR3 loop: CASSQRQGATNEKLFF. The CDR3 bases are TGCGCCAGCAGCCAGAGACAGGGGGCAACTAATGAAAAACTGTTTTTT.

The rearrangement uses TRBV5-1 and TRBJ2-5, with D maybe TRBD1 (5 bases). Germline V lookup: CDR1 SGHRS, CDR2 YFSETQ. CDR3 length equals 13 residues. Trimming removed 3 bases at V and 7 bases at J, with 13 bases between. As DNA, the CDR3 is TGCGCCAGCAGCTCCGTAGACAGAAGGACCCAGTACTTC. It translates to CASSSVDRRTQYF.

V gene TRBV7-2 combines with J gene TRBJ1-1; perhaps TRBD1 as D (5 bases). This CDR3 contains 14 residues. The V gene lost 3 bases and the J gene lost 2 bases, with 10 bases spanning the gap. CDR1 is SGHTA, CDR2 FQGNSA, per germline. In DNA form, the CDR3 reads TGTGCCAGCAGCTTTGGCAGGGCAAACACTGAAGCTTTCTTT. It is translated as CASSFGRANTEAFF.

CDR3 bases: TGTGCCAGCAGCCAAGATGGACGGGGGGTCCCGGCGAATGAGCAGTTCTTC. It yields the protein CASSQDGRGVPANEQFF. This chain joins TRBV4-2 and TRBJ2-1, with 7 nucleotides matching TRBD2. J gave up 7 bases and V 0 bases, and 12 bases lay outside the gene matches. Germline loops: CDR1 LGHNA, CDR2 YNFKEQ. CDR3 length: 17 amino acids.